Listed here is a single T cell receptor beta chain. Original handling: By means of reference gene primer amplification, nucleated cell counts were estimated. Some clones are missing from TCRdb's copy, which holds only in-frame ones; the method was immunoSEQ multiplex PCR. The V and J calls and clone size are taken from that table; D and trimming were inferred from the DNA. This sample yields some 27,000 clones, of which around 86% are seen a single time; about 8% belongs to the top ten. Germline values: CDR1 SEHNR, CDR2 FQNEAQ (reference sequence). The J segment lost 2 bases and the V segment lost 3 bases, leaving 13 bases of the junction unmatched. The CDR3 runs to 19 residues. These data originate in a study of blood T cell repertoires in COVID-19. At the level of the study: T cells, B-cell-depleted T cells, or PBMCs supplied cDNA or gDNA.

This receptor was taken from a man in his fifties with active COVID-19. The sequenced sample consisted of peripheral blood. The chain couples TRBV7-9 to TRBJ2-5, with 12 nucleotides matching TRBD1. The CDR3 DNA sequence: TGTGCCAGCAGCTTTGGGGACAGGGGGCGCGGAAGGAGGCAAGAGACCCAGTACTTC. It translates to CASSFGDRGRGRRQETQYF.